Following are 8 T cell receptor beta chains from one sample sequenced in a study of T-cell reconstitution after alpha-beta-depleted transplantation in children. TCRbeta library construction was performed incorporating unique molecular identifiers. TCRdb called the PCR reads again in MiXCR, with one record for every CDR3 protein. The sample lists 350,000 to 400,000 distinct CDR3 sequences; around 20% were seen once. Sample: PBMCs from the stem cell graft donor, taken from the stem cell graft. These receptor sequences come from a human donor who donated a stem cell graft to a child with acute myeloid leukemia.

This clonotype has just a few counts. V and J are TRBV2 and TRBJ2-7; 11 positions match TRBD1. V dropped 3 bases and J dropped 7; count of bases not matched to a gene: 8. This CDR3 is 15 amino acids long. CDR1 and CDR2 (germline): SNHLY, FYNNEI. This CDR3 reads CASSEAPGQGGEQYF. The DNA of the CDR3 is TGTGCCAGCAGTGAGGCCCCGGGACAGGGGGGGGAGCAGTACTTC.

The chain joins TRBV27 to TRBJ1-2, with TRBD1 matching 7 bases. Unmatched junction bases numbered 15, after V lost 6 bases and J lost 5 bases. CDR1 and CDR2 from the germline V gene are MNHEY and SMNVEV (reference sequence). CDR3 length equals 16 residues. The DNA for the CDR3 is TGTGCCAGCAGCCAGGGCTCTCCAGGGGGAGGGTATGGCTACACCTTC. Protein: CASSQGSPGGGYGYTF.

V usage is TRBV5-1 and J usage is TRBJ2-1, with TRBD2 matching over 14 bases. Germline values: CDR1 SGHRS, CDR2 YFSETQ. This CDR3 region has 17 residues. V gave up 4 bases and J gave up 4 bases; unmatched junction bases: 7. The CDR3 reads CASSTGLAGGPYNEQFF. The CDR3 DNA follows: TGCGCCAGCAGCACTGGACTAGCGGGAGGCCCTTACAATGAGCAGTTCTTC. Complete variable domain (other parts from reference TRBV5-1 and TRBJ2-1): KAGVTQTPRYLIKTRGQQVTLSCSPISGHRSVSWYQQTPGQGLQFLFEYFSETQRNKGNFPGRFSGRQFSNSRSEMNVSTLELGDSALYLCASSTGLAGGPYNEQFFGPGTRLTVL.

V and J are TRBV5-1 and TRBJ2-7; D possibly corresponds to TRBD1 (6 bases). There are 14 residues in the CDR3. Trimming took off 7 bases at V and 2 bases at J, with 16 bases between the two ends. The V gene's germline CDR1 is SGHRS and CDR2 YFSETQ. CDR3 bases: TGCGCCAGCCGGGACACCAAGAGTACCTACGAGCAGTACTTC. The encoded protein is CASRDTKSTYEQYF.

There are many counts of this clonotype. The chain employs TRBV20-1 and TRBJ2-3; TRBD2 is a possible D gene (6 bases). The CDR3 extends over 16 amino acids. Trimming removed 4 bases from V and 3 bases from J, with 20 bases in between. Per the germline V gene, CDR1 is DFQATT and CDR2 is SNEGSKA (reference sequence). This chain's CDR3 is CSATIPGTAGTDTQYF. The CDR3, as DNA: TGCAGTGCTACCATCCCCGGGACTGCGGGAACAGATACGCAGTATTTT.

A few counts support this clonotype. The chain joins TRBV15 to TRBJ1-5; D gene uncertain. CDR1 is LNHNV, CDR2 YYDKDF, per germline (reference sequence). This CDR3 is 14 amino acids long. Trimming took 8 bases from V and 10 from J, leaving 21 bases between them. CDR3 residues: CATALRVLASPQHF. The CDR3 DNA is TGTGCCACCGCTTTGAGGGTTCTTGCATCCCCCCAGCATTTT.

The chain carries TRBV2 and TRBJ2-1, with 9 nucleotides matching TRBD2. V lost 6 bases and J lost 4; bases outside the gene matches: 10. Per germline, CDR1 SNHLY and CDR2 FYNNEI. This CDR3 comprises 16 residues. CDR3 sequence: CASSPGGSGRYNEQFF. The CDR3 bases are TGTGCCAGCAGCCCCGGGGGGAGCGGGAGGTACAATGAGCAGTTCTTC.

This clonotype was seen more than once but under ten times. The chain links TRBV20-1 to TRBJ2-7, with D possibly TRBD1 on 5 matching bases. The CDR3 is 15 residues long. Trimming removed 0 bases at V and 2 bases at J, with 14 bases between. Germline-derived CDR1 and CDR2 are DFQATT and SNEGSKA (reference sequence). CDR3 in amino acids: CSAREFGAVAYEQYF. CDR3 in DNA: TGCAGTGCTAGAGAGTTTGGGGCGGTGGCCTACGAGCAGTACTTC.